This is a list of T cell receptor beta chains from one sample in a study of T cell responses to AZD1222 COVID-19 vaccine. Generated by immunoSEQ multiplex PCR, the TCRdb table keeps only in-frame clones and is missing some. The table records roughly 110,000 clones, roughly nine tenths of them present only once. The starting material was peripheral blood, obtained on day 0 of AZD1222 vaccination. Receptor source: an adult in good health. Both conserved end residues are part of each CDR3. The order of the fields is D gene, V gene, clone size, J gene, CDR3 DNA, CDR3 protein. The D gene is left open where the match is weak. Clone size is shown for a subset of rows, as once, few, many or a class of expanded clone.

NA,TRBV7-3,NA,TRBJ2-1,TGTGCCAGCAGCGCCGCCAGCGGGCACTACAATGAGCAGTTCTTC,CASSAASGHYNEQFF
NA,TRBV5-1,NA,TRBJ2-2,TGCGCCAGCAGCTTGGACCGAATTTTCCAGGGGGAGCTGTTTTTT,CASSLDRIFQGELFF
TRBD1,TRBV5-1,NA,TRBJ2-3,TGCGCCAGCCAGGCCGGGACAGGGACAGATACGCAGTATTTT,CASQAGTGTDTQYF
NA,TRBV3-1/TRBV3-2,NA,TRBJ2-2,TGTGCCAGCAGCCTTCAGGGTAACACCGGGGAGCTGTTTTTT,CASSLQGNTGELFF
NA,TRBV7-3,NA,TRBJ2-3,TGTGCCAGCAGCGGTACAGGGCCGCCAGATACGCAGTATTTT,CASSGTGPPDTQYF
TRBD2,TRBV3-1/TRBV3-2,NA,TRBJ2-7,TGTGCCAGCAGCAAGGGACTAGCGGGAGTCTCATACGAGCAGTACTTC,CASSKGLAGVSYEQYF
TRBD1,TRBV4-1,NA,TRBJ1-1,TGCGCCAGCAGCCCACGGGACAGCATGAACACTGAAGCTTTCTTT,CASSPRDSMNTEAFF
NA,TRBV2,NA,TRBJ1-5,TGTGCCAGCAGTCCTAGAGCATATAGCAATCAGCCCCAGCATTTT,CASSPRAYSNQPQHF
NA,TRBV5-1,NA,TRBJ1-1,TGCGCCAGCAGCTTATTATATGGGCGAACTGAAGCTTTCTTT,CASSLLYGRTEAFF
NA,TRBV7-6,NA,TRBJ2-7,TGTGCCAGCAGCCTCTCGGTGGGTGAGCAGTACTTC,CASSLSVGEQYF
NA,TRBV3-1/TRBV3-2,NA,TRBJ2-4,TGTGCCAGCAGCCAAGATAGTGCGGGAGCCAAAAACATTCAGTACTTC,CASSQDSAGAKNIQYF
NA,TRBV9,NA,TRBJ2-2,TGTGCCAGCAGCGTAAATGGGGCGGGCGGGGAGCTGTTTTTT,CASSVNGAGGELFF
NA,TRBV29-1,few,TRBJ1-1,TGCAGCGTTATCGGCGGGGCTGAAGCTTTCTTT,CSVIGGAEAFF
NA,TRBV7-2,NA,TRBJ2-3,TGTGCCAGCAGCTTCGATGCGGGTTTAGGGGATACGCAGTATTTT,CASSFDAGLGDTQYF
TRBD1,TRBV10-1,NA,TRBJ1-1,TGCGCCAGCAGTCCCTCAGCGGGACAGTTCCCTGTCGCTGAAGCTTTCTTT,CASSPSAGQFPVAEAFF
NA,TRBV7-9,NA,TRBJ1-1,TGTGCCAGCAGCCCCTGGGACACCATGAACACTGAAGCTTTCTTT,CASSPWDTMNTEAFF
NA,TRBV10-1,NA,TRBJ2-2,TGCGCCAGCAGTGTGGGGACCGGGGAGCTGTTTTTT,CASSVGTGELFF
TRBD1,TRBV27,NA,TRBJ1-5,TGTGCCAGCAGTTTACGGGTCGGAACCGGGACAGGGAAGAATCAGCCCCAGCATTTT,CASSLRVGTGTGKNQPQHF
NA,TRBV2,NA,TRBJ2-1,TGTGCCAGCACGGTGGTCTCCTACAATGAGCAGTTCTTC,CASTVVSYNEQFF
NA,TRBV3-1/TRBV3-2,NA,TRBJ2-1,TGTGCCAGCAGCCAATGGGGGGCTAGCGGTTACAATGAGCAGTTCTTC,CASSQWGASGYNEQFF
NA,TRBV24-1,NA,TRBJ2-1,TGTGCCACCAGCGGGCGTTGGCTAGCCGACAATGAGCAGTTCTTC,CATSGRWLADNEQFF
NA,TRBV6-6,NA,TRBJ1-1,TGTGCCAGCAGTTATACAGTCGTGAACACTGAAGCTTTCTTT,CASSYTVVNTEAFF
TRBD2,TRBV6-2/TRBV6-3,NA,TRBJ2-4,TGTGCCAGCAGCCGACCTAGCGGGAGAGGGAAGGGGGCCAAAAACATTCAGTACTTC,CASSRPSGRGKGAKNIQYF
NA,TRBV3-1/TRBV3-2,NA,TRBJ2-7,TGTGCCAGCAGCCAAGGTTTTCGGGAGCAGTACTTC,CASSQGFREQYF
TRBD2,TRBV14,NA,TRBJ2-1,TGTGCCAGCAGCCTCAGACTAGCGGGAGACAACAATGAGCAGTTCTTC,CASSLRLAGDNNEQFF
NA,TRBV6-2/TRBV6-3,NA,TRBJ1-1,TGTGCCAGCAGTTACCCCTCAGCTATTGGCACTGAAGCTTTCTTT,CASSYPSAIGTEAFF
NA,TRBV5-5,NA,TRBJ2-6,TGTGCCAGCAGCTTGGGGGCCGGGCCCGGGGCCAACGTCCTGACTTTC,CASSLGAGPGANVLTF
NA,TRBV25-1,NA,TRBJ1-3,TGTGCCAGCAGTGAATACCAGGCTGGAAACACCATATATTTT,CASSEYQAGNTIYF
NA,TRBV4-2,many,TRBJ1-3,TGTGCCAGCAGCCAAGGGCCCAACAGCTCTGGAAACACCATATATTTT,CASSQGPNSSGNTIYF
NA,TRBV9,NA,TRBJ1-1,TGTGCCAGCAGCGGGGGGGCTAGGGCAGCTTTCTTT,CASSGGARAAFF
NA,TRBV29-1,NA,TRBJ2-2,TGCAGCGTTTCACAGAGGAGTGGGGAGCTGTTTTTT,CSVSQRSGELFF
TRBD2,TRBV27,NA,TRBJ2-2,TGTGCCACCAAGGGAGGGATGGGGACCGGGGAGCTGTTTTTT,CATKGGMGTGELFF
NA,TRBV6-5,NA,TRBJ2-7,TGTGCCAGCAGCCGGGAGCACTCCTACGAGCAGTACTTC,CASSREHSYEQYF
TRBD2,TRBV10-1,NA,TRBJ2-7,TGCGCCAGCAGTGAGACTAGCGGGGTCTCCTACGAGCAGTACTTC,CASSETSGVSYEQYF
NA,TRBV18,NA,TRBJ1-5,TGTGCCAGCTCACCATCAGGGGACAATCAGCCCCAGCATTTT,CASSPSGDNQPQHF
TRBD1,TRBV11-2,NA,TRBJ2-7,TGTGCCAGCAGAAAAGGACAGGGGAACACCTACGAGCAGTACTTC,CASRKGQGNTYEQYF
TRBD2,TRBV27,NA,TRBJ2-3,TGTGCCAGCAGTTCAAAGGGACTAGCGGGAGGAGGTGTTTTTGGAGATACGCAGTATTTT,CASSSKGLAGGGVFGDTQYF
NA,TRBV5-1,NA,TRBJ2-3,TGCGCCAGCACCCAAGCAACGGGTACAGATACGCAGTATTTT,CASTQATGTDTQYF
TRBD1,TRBV24-1,NA,TRBJ2-7,TGTGCCACCAGTGAGTCCGGGACAGGGGACACCTACGAGCAGTACTTC,CATSESGTGDTYEQYF
NA,TRBV6-5,NA,TRBJ2-7,TGTGCCAGCAGTTACAATCGGGGGGCAGGGGAGCAGTACTTC,CASSYNRGAGEQYF
TRBD2,TRBV5-4,NA,TRBJ2-7,TGTGCCAGCAGCTTCCGGACTAGCTCCCACTACGAGCAGTACTTC,CASSFRTSSHYEQYF
NA,TRBV29-1,NA,TRBJ1-2,TGCAGCGTTGAAGGGCCGAACGATGGCTACACCTTC,CSVEGPNDGYTF
NA,TRBV6-5,NA,TRBJ1-3,TGTGCCAGCAGTTACGGGAAGAAAGCGGGGGGAAACACCATATATTTT,CASSYGKKAGGNTIYF
NA,TRBV9,NA,TRBJ1-1,TGTGCCAGCAGCCCCCACCAGGGGAACACTGAAGCTTTCTTT,CASSPHQGNTEAFF
TRBD2,TRBV9,NA,TRBJ2-7,TGTGCCAGCAGCCCCCTTAGCGGGAGGACAACCTACGAGCAGTACTTC,CASSPLSGRTTYEQYF
NA,TRBV28,NA,TRBJ2-7,TGTGCCAGCGGCCACAGGGTCGGTAAAGACGAGCAGTACTTC,CASGHRVGKDEQYF
NA,TRBV7-6,NA,TRBJ1-6,TGTGCCAGCAACGACGGTAATTCACCCCTCCACTTT,CASNDGNSPLHF
NA,TRBV10-3,NA,TRBJ1-5,TGTGCCATCAGTGATAGGGGAAATCAGCCCCAGCATTTT,CAISDRGNQPQHF
NA,TRBV5-1,NA,TRBJ2-7,TGCGCCAGCAGCTTGGACCGTTACGAGCAGTACTTC,CASSLDRYEQYF
NA,TRBV24-1,NA,TRBJ2-1,TGTGCCACCAGTGACCTCAATGAGCAGTTCTTC,CATSDLNEQFF
TRBD2,TRBV19,NA,TRBJ2-7,TGTGCCAGTAGTATGAAACTAGCGGGCGAGCAGTACTTC,CASSMKLAGEQYF
NA,TRBV6-5,NA,TRBJ1-2,TGTGCCAGCAGACGGGGGGCCGGCGGCTACACCTTC,CASRRGAGGYTF
NA,TRBV11-2,NA,TRBJ2-7,TGTGCCAGCAGGTCCGCTTACGAGCAGTACTTC,CASRSAYEQYF
TRBD1,TRBV3-1/TRBV3-2,NA,TRBJ2-7,TGTGCCAGCAGCCCCGTACAGGGGTGGAGCTACGAGCAGTACTTC,CASSPVQGWSYEQYF